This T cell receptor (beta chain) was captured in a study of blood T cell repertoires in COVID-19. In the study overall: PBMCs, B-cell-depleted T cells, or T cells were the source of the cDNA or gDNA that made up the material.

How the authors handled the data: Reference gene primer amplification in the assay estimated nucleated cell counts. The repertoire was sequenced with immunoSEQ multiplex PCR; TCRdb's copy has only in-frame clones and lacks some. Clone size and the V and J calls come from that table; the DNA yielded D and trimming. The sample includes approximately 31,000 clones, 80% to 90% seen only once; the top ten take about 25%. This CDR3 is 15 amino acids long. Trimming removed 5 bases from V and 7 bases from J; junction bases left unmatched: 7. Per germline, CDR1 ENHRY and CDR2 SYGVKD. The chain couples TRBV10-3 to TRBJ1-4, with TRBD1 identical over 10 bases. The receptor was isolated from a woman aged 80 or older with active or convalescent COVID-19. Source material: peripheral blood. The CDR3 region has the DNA TGTGCCATCAGTACCCGACAGGGGGCTGGTGAAAAACTGTTTTTT. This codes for CAISTRQGAGEKLFF.